The rows below give T cell receptor beta chains drawn from one sample of a study of T cell responses to AZD1222 COVID-19 vaccine. Some clones are missing from TCRdb's copy, which holds only in-frame ones; the method was immunoSEQ multiplex PCR. The table records some 31,000 clones, nearly 95% of them present only once. Sequencing was performed on peripheral blood, taken on day 0 of AZD1222 vaccination. The source is an adult in good health. CDR3s include the opening cysteine and the closing phenylalanine or tryptophan. Fields, in order: clone size, V gene, D gene, J gene, CDR3 DNA, CDR3 protein. D genes are given only for firm matches. Size is stated for part of the rows, as once, few or many counts, or as a class when the clone is expanded.

>once|TRBV3-1/TRBV3-2|TRBD2|TRBJ2-5
TGTGCCAGCAGCCAACCTACCGGGAGGAGGAGAAAGACCCAGTACTTC
CASSQPTGRRRKTQYF
>-|TRBV7-2|-|TRBJ2-7
TGTGCCAGCAGCTTATTGAGAGACGACGAGCAGTACTTC
CASSLLRDDEQYF
>-|TRBV6-6|-|TRBJ2-1
TGTGCCAGCAGTTACTCGACTAGGGATATCTACAATGAGCAGTTCTTC
CASSYSTRDIYNEQFF
>-|TRBV19|TRBD1|TRBJ1-6
TGTGCCAGTAGTCCCCCGGGACAGTTCCTCCACTTT
CASSPPGQFLHF
>-|TRBV5-1|TRBD2|TRBJ2-7
TGCGCCAGCAGCTTGCCCCTAGCGGGAGGCGTGCCCTACGAGCAGTACTTC
CASSLPLAGGVPYEQYF
>-|TRBV28|TRBD1|TRBJ1-2
TGTGCCAGCAGTTCCAGGGACAGGGCTTATGGCTACACCTTC
CASSSRDRAYGYTF
>-|TRBV18|-|TRBJ2-4
TGTGCCAGCTCACCACCAAAGGGCCAGGGCTTTAGAAACATTCAGTACTTC
CASSPPKGQGFRNIQYF
>-|TRBV6-1|TRBD2|TRBJ2-7
TGTGCCAGCAGTGAAGGACTAGCGCTCTACGAGCAGTACTTC
CASSEGLALYEQYF
>-|TRBV11-2|-|TRBJ1-2
TGTGCCAGCAGCTTAGGCTCAGCAGCGTATGGCTACACCTTC
CASSLGSAAYGYTF
>-|TRBV6-1|TRBD1|TRBJ1-5
TGTGCCAGCAGTGACGGGACAGGGAGCAATCAGCCCCAGCATTTT
CASSDGTGSNQPQHF
>-|TRBV29-1|-|TRBJ1-1
TGCAGCGTTCAGCATAATGAAGCTTTCTTT
CSVQHNEAFF
>-|TRBV19|-|TRBJ1-1
TGTGCCAGTAGTACGCTCTACACTGAAGCTTTCTTT
CASSTLYTEAFF
>-|TRBV5-1|TRBD2|TRBJ2-3
TGCGCCAGCAGTCTCCCACAAGCGGGAGTAGATACGCAGTATTTT
CASSLPQAGVDTQYF
>-|TRBV7-2|-|TRBJ2-4
TGTGCCAGCAGCCCCATAGGAGTTACCAAAAACATTCAGTACTTC
CASSPIGVTKNIQYF
>-|TRBV28|-|TRBJ2-5
TGTGCCAGCAGTTTACGCTGGCAGGGGAGAGACGAGACCCAGTACTTC
CASSLRWQGRDETQYF
>-|TRBV5-5|-|TRBJ1-2
TGTGCCAGCAGCGTCCGGGTATATGGCTACACCTTC
CASSVRVYGYTF
>-|TRBV7-2|TRBD1|TRBJ1-1
TGTGCCAGCAGTTGGCAGGGGGTTTTGAACACTGAAGCTTTCTTT
CASSWQGVLNTEAFF
>-|TRBV18|-|TRBJ1-3
TGTGCCAGCTCACCCCCTACAGGGAACGGAAACACCATATATTTT
CASSPPTGNGNTIYF
>-|TRBV10-3|-|TRBJ1-5
TGTGCCATCAGTGAGTCGAACGGGGGAGGTCAGCCCCAGCATTTT
CAISESNGGGQPQHF
>-|TRBV11-3|TRBD2|TRBJ2-1
TGTGCCAGCAGCTTAGGAGGTAGCGGGAGAGGCAATGAGCAGTTCTTC
CASSLGGSGRGNEQFF
>-|TRBV6-2/TRBV6-3|-|TRBJ1-1
TGTGCCAGCAGTTACTTGGGGGGCGCCCAGGCTTTCTTT
CASSYLGGAQAFF
>once|TRBV11-2|-|TRBJ2-7
TGTGCCAGCAGCTTAGCCGATACCTACGAGCAGTACTTC
CASSLADTYEQYF
>-|TRBV29-1|TRBD1|TRBJ2-7
TGCAGCGCCCCGGACAGGACAGGAATCTCCTACGAGCAGTACTTC
CSAPDRTGISYEQYF
>-|TRBV4-1|-|TRBJ2-7
TGCGCCAGCAGCCAAGATTTCTACGAGCAGTACTTC
CASSQDFYEQYF
>once|TRBV30|-|TRBJ1-3
TGTGCCTGGAGTCCCCTGGGGGGGGATCCTGGAAACACCATATATTTT
CAWSPLGGDPGNTIYF
>-|TRBV20-1|TRBD1|TRBJ2-5
TGCAGTGCTAGTGAAGGACAGGGGGCCCAAGAGACCCAGTACTTC
CSASEGQGAQETQYF
>-|TRBV18|-|TRBJ2-7
TGTGCCAGCTCACCACGGACAGACGCCTACGAGCAGTACTTC
CASSPRTDAYEQYF
>-|TRBV29-1|-|TRBJ2-1
TGCAGCGTTACCACAGGGTACAATGAGCAGTTCTTC
CSVTTGYNEQFF
>-|TRBV7-2|-|TRBJ1-1
TGTGCCAGCAGCTTAGCGAGTAGGTGGGTCCTTACTGAAGCTTTCTTT
CASSLASRWVLTEAFF
>-|TRBV7-8|-|TRBJ1-1
TGTGCCAGCAGGCCGCCCGGGACCTTGGACACTGAAGCTTTCTTT
CASRPPGTLDTEAFF
>-|TRBV5-1|TRBD1|TRBJ2-7
TGCGCCAGCAGCTCCGGGACAGGGGGCTACGAGCAGTACTTC
CASSSGTGGYEQYF
>once|TRBV10-2|-|TRBJ1-3
TGCGCCAGCAGGGACCACTCTGGAAACACCATATATTTT
CASRDHSGNTIYF
>-|TRBV5-5|-|TRBJ1-2
TGTGCCAGCAGCTTGGACTCCTATGGCTACACCTTC
CASSLDSYGYTF
>-|TRBV5-4|-|TRBJ2-2
TGTGCCAGCAGCTTGGGGGGTACCGGGGAGCTGTTTTTT
CASSLGGTGELFF
>once|TRBV10-2|TRBD2|TRBJ2-7
TGCGCCAGCGGGGAGGGCGGTTCCTACGAGCAGTACTTC
CASGEGGSYEQYF
>-|TRBV15|-|TRBJ1-2
TGTGCCACCAGCACTGTCGACTATGGCTACACCTTC
CATSTVDYGYTF
>-|TRBV4-1|-|TRBJ1-4
TGCGCCAGCAGCCAAGAAGGCAGGGGATCAACTAATGAAAAACTGTTTTTT
CASSQEGRGSTNEKLFF
>-|TRBV5-1|TRBD1|TRBJ1-2
TGCGCCAGCAGGGGTAGATTGGGACAGGGTGTAGCTAACTATGGCTACACCTTC
CASRGRLGQGVANYGYTF
>-|TRBV30|-|TRBJ1-2
TGTGCCTGGAGTCCAAGTCCCCTGAGGGGCTATGGCTACACCTTC
CAWSPSPLRGYGYTF
>-|TRBV7-9|TRBD1|TRBJ2-7
TGTGCCAGCAGCCCACCCGGACAGGGCGACGAGCAGTACTTC
CASSPPGQGDEQYF
>-|TRBV20-1|-|TRBJ1-1
TGCAGTGCTAGATCCGGGCCTCGAGCTTTCTTT
CSARSGPRAFF
>-|TRBV19|TRBD1|TRBJ1-1
TGTGCCAGTAGCAAAGGGGGCGCCAGGAGGACTGAAGCTTTCTTT
CASSKGGARRTEAFF
>-|TRBV7-8|-|TRBJ2-7
TGTGCCAGCAGCCTACGGGCGACCTACGAGCAGTACTTC
CASSLRATYEQYF
>-|TRBV5-3|-|TRBJ1-2
TGTGCCAGAAACCTCACTAACTATGGCTACACCTTC
CARNLTNYGYTF
>-|TRBV7-2|-|TRBJ2-1
TGTGCCAGCAGCTTAGCGTTAGTCGGGGCTGGTGAGCAGTTCTTC
CASSLALVGAGEQFF
>-|TRBV4-1|-|TRBJ2-1
TGCGCCAGCAGCCATATTTTGATCAGGCGGAAAGGGAGTGAGCAGTTCTTC
CASSHILIRRKGSEQFF
>-|TRBV6-5|-|TRBJ1-2
TGTGCCAGCAGTTACTGGGGGGGTGACTCCTATGGCTACACCTTC
CASSYWGGDSYGYTF
>-|TRBV7-2|-|TRBJ1-1
TGTGCCAGCAGCACACAGTTGAACACTGAAGCTTTCTTT
CASSTQLNTEAFF
>-|TRBV15|TRBD1|TRBJ1-5
TGTGCCACCAGCAGAGAACGGACAGGAGGGAGCAATCAGCCCCAGCATTTT
CATSRERTGGSNQPQHF
>-|TRBV20-1|-|TRBJ1-2
TGCAGTGCTAGTCCGGGGGGGGCCTATGGCTACACCTTC
CSASPGGAYGYTF
>-|TRBV7-6|-|TRBJ2-5
TGTGCCAGCAGCTTAGAACAGGGCACTCAAGAGACCCAGTACTTC
CASSLEQGTQETQYF
>-|TRBV6-5|TRBD1|TRBJ2-1
TGTGCCAGCAGGAGGGCAGGGGGCTACAATGAGCAGTTCTTC
CASRRAGGYNEQFF
>-|TRBV11-2|TRBD2|TRBJ2-1
TGTGCCAGCAGCTTGAGCGGGGCGTCCTACAATGAGCAGTTCTTC
CASSLSGASYNEQFF
>-|TRBV3-1/TRBV3-2|TRBD2|TRBJ2-3
TGTGCCAGCAGCCAAGGGACTAGCGTCCGGGGAGATACGCAGTATTTT
CASSQGTSVRGDTQYF
>-|TRBV20-1|-|TRBJ1-1
TGCAGTGCTGAGCCGGGACGTAAAGCTTTCTTT
CSAEPGRKAFF
>-|TRBV28|-|TRBJ1-2
TGTGCCAGCAGTTTGGGGAACTATGGCTACACCTTC
CASSLGNYGYTF